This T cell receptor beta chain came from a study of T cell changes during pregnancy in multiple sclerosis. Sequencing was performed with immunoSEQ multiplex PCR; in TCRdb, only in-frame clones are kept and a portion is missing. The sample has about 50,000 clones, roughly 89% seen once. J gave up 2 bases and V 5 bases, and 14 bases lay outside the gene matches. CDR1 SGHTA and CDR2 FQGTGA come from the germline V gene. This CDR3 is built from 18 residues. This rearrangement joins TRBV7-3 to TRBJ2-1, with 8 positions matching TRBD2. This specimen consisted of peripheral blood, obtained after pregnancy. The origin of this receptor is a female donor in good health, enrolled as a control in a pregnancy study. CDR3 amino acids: CASSPWRAGREAYNEQFF. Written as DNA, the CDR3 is TGTGCCAGCAGCCCCTGGAGGGCGGGGCGGGAGGCCTACAATGAGCAGTTCTTC.